This T cell receptor beta chain was retrieved from a study of response to subunit inactivated influenza vaccine. In TCRdb, the RT-PCR reads were re-called with MiXCR into one record per CDR3 protein. Among more than 150,000 distinct CDR3 sequences listed, about 9% were seen once. This clonotype was counted only a few times. Trimming stripped 2 bases from V and 0 bases from J, with 8 bases between. CDR1 and CDR2 from the germline V gene are MNHEY and SVGEGT. This CDR3 has 15 residues. Sequencing used non-naive T cells sorted from PBMCs, obtained on the day of vaccination. The receptor was derived from a man aged 45 to 65 who received an inactivated influenza vaccine. This chain joins TRBV6-2 or TRBV6-3 and TRBJ2-1; D possibly corresponds to TRBD2 (5 bases). CDR3 amino acids: CASSYGRNSYNEQFF. In DNA form, the CDR3 reads TGTGCCAGCAGTTACGGGAGAAACTCCTACAATGAGCAGTTCTTC.